This section outlines one T cell receptor (beta chain) sequence together with its context. CDR1 is MDHEN, CDR2 SYDVKM, per germline. There are 12 residues in the CDR3. Trimming removed 10 bases at V and 5 bases at J, with 14 bases between. The data derive from a study of blood T cell repertoires in COVID-19. TCRdb's table, derived via immunoSEQ multiplex PCR, lists solely in-frame clones and lacks some. The table records about 150,000 clones, approximately 79% of them present only once. This TCR derives from a woman aged 70 to 79 in a cohort exposed to, infected with or recovered from COVID-19 (not recorded which). Sample: PBMCs or T cells enriched from blood (not recorded which). V is TRBV28 and J is TRBJ1-1, with D possibly TRBD1 on 5 matching bases. CDR3 in DNA: TGTGCCACTGGGCGGGGGAGAACTGAAGCTTTCTTT. Its protein product is CATGRGRTEAFF. The whole variable domain, remainder taken from reference TRBV28 and TRBJ1-1, is DVKVTQSSRYLVKRTGEKVFLECVQDMDHENMFWYRQDPGLGLRLIYFSYDVKMKEKGDIPEGYSVSREKKERFSLILESASTNQTSMYLCATGRGRTEAFFGQGTRLTVV.